The subject of this entry is one TCR beta chain. Each patient experienced a relapse that followed autologous stem cell transplantation, and brentuximab vedotin exposure varied. The sample is drawn from a study of PD-1 blockade in classical Hodgkin lymphoma. Trimming stripped 1 base from V and 1 base from J, with 10 bases between. This CDR3 is built from 16 residues. From germline, CDR1 is SEHNR and CDR2 FQNEAQ (reference sequence). Sequencing was performed with immunoSEQ multiplex PCR; in TCRdb, only in-frame clones are kept and a portion is missing. The sample carries under 20,000 clones, around 80% recorded once.

The starting material was peripheral blood mononuclear cells (PBMCs), obtained before the second cycle of nivolumab. The source of this sequence is a human donor with classical Hodgkin lymphoma. The chain has TRBV7-9 and TRBJ2-2; tentatively, D is TRBD2 (6 bases). This CDR3 reads CASSLDGGWNTGELFF. The DNA for the CDR3 is TGTGCCAGCAGCTTAGACGGGGGTTGGAACACCGGGGAGCTGTTTTTT. The full variable domain, in which reference TRBV7-9 and TRBJ2-2 provide the parts outside the CDR3, is DTGVSQNPRHKITKRGQNVTFRCDPISEHNRLYWYRQTLGQGPEFLTYFQNEAQLEKSRLLSDRFSAERPKGSFSTLEIQRTEQGDSAMYLCASSLDGGWNTGELFFGEGSRLTVL.